One and the same sample provided the 5 T cell receptor beta chains below, sequenced in a study of blood T cells in healthy people across ages. A second 7 to 11 cycle PCR used barcoded and J-beta primers. TCRdb passed the 5' RACE reads through MiXCR, listing each CDR3 protein once. The sample lists about 1.8 million distinct CDR3 sequences; around half were seen once. Material for sequencing was blood. All receptors derive from a woman in her thirties or forties in good health.

The chain links TRBV3-1 to TRBJ1-5; 11 positions agree with TRBD1. The CDR3 spans 19 residues. Germline lookup yields CDR1 LGHDT and CDR2 YNNKEL (reference sequence). The V gene end was trimmed by 1 base and the J gene end by 7 bases; junction bases not matched to a gene: 15. The CDR3: CASSQGMDRGRLGRQPQHF. The CDR3 DNA is TGTGCCAGCAGCCAAGGAATGGACAGGGGGCGGTTAGGACGCCAGCCCCAGCATTTT. The variable domain in full, completed from reference TRBV3-1 and TRBJ1-5, reads DTAVSQTPKYLVTQMGNDKSIKCEQNLGHDTMYWYKQDSKKFLKIMFSYNNKELIINETVPNRFSPKSPDKAHLNLHINSLELGDSAVYFCASSQGMDRGRLGRQPQHFGDGTRLSIL.

This chain links TRBV5-1 with TRBJ2-4; D is possibly TRBD1 or TRBD2 (5 bases each). The CDR3 has 15 amino acids. The V end was cut by 4 bases, the J end by 2 bases, with 13 bases between. Germline V gives CDR1 SGHRS, CDR2 YFSETQ. CDR3 protein: CASSTGPLTKNIQYF. In DNA, the CDR3 is TGCGCCAGCAGCACGGGGCCCCTAACCAAAAACATTCAGTACTTC.

In this sample, this clonotype turned up a few times. The V call is TRBV20-1, the J call TRBJ2-7; 8 bases are a match to TRBD1. Trimming cost V 6 bases and J 6 bases; bases outside gene matches: 10. From germline, CDR1 is DFQATT and CDR2 SNEGSKA (reference sequence). The CDR3 consists of 13 residues. This CDR3 is CSAPGQGAFEQYF. Written as DNA, the CDR3 is TGCAGTGCCCCGGGGCAGGGGGCGTTCGAGCAGTACTTC.

The chain employs TRBV27 and TRBJ2-7, with no clear D. The V end lost 5 bases, the J end lost 2 bases, and 13 bases lay between the germline ends. This CDR3 has 14 residues. Germline-derived CDR1 and CDR2 are MNHEY and SMNVEV (reference sequence). In DNA form, the CDR3 reads TGTGCCAGCAGTGGCGGTAGGGAACCCTACGAGCAGTACTTC. Protein product: CASSGGREPYEQYF.

DNA of the CDR3: TGCAGTGCTAGAGATGGGTTACGAGGCTTCTATGGCTACACCTTC. It is translated as CSARDGLRGFYGYTF. This sequence joins TRBV20-1 and TRBJ1-2; D is uncertain. The CDR3 is made up of 15 amino acids. Per germline, CDR1 DFQATT and CDR2 SNEGSKA (reference sequence). The V and J ends lost 0 bases and 4 bases respectively, with 15 bases between them.